This T cell receptor beta chain was sequenced for a study of T cell repertoires in cytomegalovirus infection. In the study overall: Through public TCR beta signatures, both CMV infection and matching HLA type were indicated. Study results and limitations: CMV-specific TCR beta clonotypes restricted by HLA-C dominated the ex vivo response. The study identified carriers of CMV plus the relevant HLA from cumulative public TCR beta family frequency.

From germline, CDR1 is SGHTA and CDR2 FQGNSA. This CDR3 comprises 15 residues. Trimming took 5 bases from V and 6 from J; bases not matched to a gene: 5. This clonotype came up many times. The antigen is not known. Via MiXCR, TCRdb re-called the reads, giving one row per CDR3 protein. The table records 150,000 to 160,000 distinct CDR3 sequences, about 25% of them present only once. V is TRBV7-2 and J is TRBJ2-2; 11 positions agree with TRBD2. Sequenced sample: PBMCs. The receptor comes from a human donor in good health (CMV status not recorded). Some clones in this sample may be carry-over from other donors' samples. The CDR3 protein is CASSRFSGRAGELFF. In nucleotides, the CDR3 is TGTGCCAGCAGCCGATTTAGCGGGAGGGCCGGGGAGCTGTTTTTT.